One sample yielded the 5 T cell receptor beta chains listed below, sequenced in a study of cytomegalovirus exposure and HLA in healthy donors. Measured with immunoSEQ multiplex PCR; TCRdb has only the in-frame clones, and not every one. Of about 110,000 clones listed, roughly 90% were seen once; the top ten hold under 1.5%. The sequencing input was PBMCs. The receptors originated from a woman younger than 45 in good health and CMV-seropositive.

The gene calls are TRBV19 and TRBJ1-1; 7 bases are a match to TRBD1. This CDR3 is built from 14 residues. Germline CDR1 LNHDA, CDR2 SQIVND (reference sequence). Trimming removed 6 bases from V and 0 bases from J; junction bases left unmatched: 4. The CDR3 DNA sequence: TGTGCCAGTAGAACCGGGACAGTGAACACTGAAGCTTTCTTT. Its translation is CASRTGTVNTEAFF.

This clone has only one observation. This sequence joins TRBV28 and TRBJ2-3; 8 bases are shared with TRBD2. J was trimmed by 3 bases and V by 1 base; bases with no gene match: 6. Germline CDR1 reads MDHEN; CDR2 reads SYDVKM. This CDR3 region has 16 residues. The CDR3 loop is CASSLLTAGGTDTQYF. The CDR3 DNA reads TGTGCCAGCAGTTTATTAACGGCGGGAGGTACAGATACGCAGTATTTT.

The table lists this clone with a count of one. V is TRBV2 and J is TRBJ1-1, with 8 nucleotides matching TRBD1. Germline V gene lookup returns CDR1 SNHLY and CDR2 FYNNEI. Losses at the gene ends were 6 bases for V and 7 bases for J; bases not matched to a gene: 10. This CDR3 contains 14 residues. CDR3 DNA sequence: TGTGCCAGCAGCCCCGACAGGGGAATCAATGAAGCTTTCTTT. The encoded protein is CASSPDRGINEAFF.

The CDR3 protein is CASSYAGSGSSYNEQFF. As DNA, the CDR3 is TGCGCCAGCAGCTACGCGGGTAGCGGGAGCTCCTACAATGAGCAGTTCTTC. This rearrangement joins TRBV5-1 to TRBJ2-1; 9 nucleotides agree with TRBD2. V trimming: 3 bases; J trimming: 0 bases; junction bases outside the gene matches: 7. The length of the CDR3 is 17 residues. Per the germline V gene, CDR1 is SGHRS and CDR2 is YFSETQ.

This clone appeared a single time. The CDR3 nucleotides are TGTGCCAGCAGCCCCGCAGCGGGGGCCTACGAGCAGTACTTC. Protein product: CASSPAAGAYEQYF. The chain carries TRBV7-3 and TRBJ2-7; 8 nucleotides match TRBD2. V lost 5 bases and J lost 2; bases outside the gene matches: 5. The CDR3 is 14 residues long. CDR1 is SGHTA and CDR2 is FQGTGA in the germline V gene. Drawing the rest from reference TRBV7-3 and TRBJ2-7, the complete variable domain is GAGVSQTPSNKVTEKGKYVELRCDPISGHTALYWYRQSLGQGPEFLIYFQGTGAADDSGLPNDRFFAVRPEGSVSTLKIQRTERGDSAVYLCASSPAAGAYEQYFGPGTRLTVT.